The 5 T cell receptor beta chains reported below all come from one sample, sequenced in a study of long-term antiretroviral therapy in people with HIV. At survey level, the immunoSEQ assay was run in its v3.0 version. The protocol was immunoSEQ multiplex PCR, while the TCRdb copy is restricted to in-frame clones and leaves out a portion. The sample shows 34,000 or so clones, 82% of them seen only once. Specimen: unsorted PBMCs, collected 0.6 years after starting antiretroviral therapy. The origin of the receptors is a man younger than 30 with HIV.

CDR3 nucleotides: TGTGCCAGCAGTGTTGGTAGCGGGATACAAAACTACGAGCAGTACTTC. It specifies CASSVGSGIQNYEQYF. The gene calls are TRBV6-1 and TRBJ2-7; 8 nucleotides match TRBD2. J was trimmed by 3 bases and V by 4 bases; bases with no gene match: 11. Germline V gene data show CDR1 as MNHNS and CDR2 as SASEGT. The CDR3 loop spans 16 amino acids.

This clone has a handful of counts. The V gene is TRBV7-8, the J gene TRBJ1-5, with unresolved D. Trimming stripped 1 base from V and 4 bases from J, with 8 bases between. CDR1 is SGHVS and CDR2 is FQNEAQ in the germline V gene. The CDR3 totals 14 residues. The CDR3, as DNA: TGTGCCAGCAGCTTAGGACGCATAAATCAGCCCCAGCATTTT. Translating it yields CASSLGRINQPQHF.

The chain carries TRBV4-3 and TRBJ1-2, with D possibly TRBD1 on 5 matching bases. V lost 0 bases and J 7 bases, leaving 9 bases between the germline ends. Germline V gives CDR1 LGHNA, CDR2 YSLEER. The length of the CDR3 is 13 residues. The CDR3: CASSQDRVGGYTF. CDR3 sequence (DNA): TGCGCCAGCAGCCAAGACAGGGTGGGTGGCTACACCTTC.

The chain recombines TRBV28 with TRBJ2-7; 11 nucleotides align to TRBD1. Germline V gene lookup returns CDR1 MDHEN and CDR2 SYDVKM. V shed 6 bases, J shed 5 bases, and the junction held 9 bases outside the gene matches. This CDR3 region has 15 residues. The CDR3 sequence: CASRATGTGGHEQYF. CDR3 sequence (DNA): TGTGCCAGCAGAGCTACCGGGACAGGGGGGCACGAGCAGTACTTC.

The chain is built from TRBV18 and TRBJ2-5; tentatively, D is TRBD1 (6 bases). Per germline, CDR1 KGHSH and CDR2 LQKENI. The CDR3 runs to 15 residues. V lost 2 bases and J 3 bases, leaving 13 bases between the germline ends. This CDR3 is CASSPYTRDKETQYF. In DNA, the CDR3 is TGTGCCAGCTCACCATATACACGGGACAAAGAGACCCAGTACTTC.